There are a few counts of the clone carrying this TCR beta chain. Its antigen is still unknown. These data belong to a study of beta chain features in type 1 diabetes. Study conclusions and caveats: VDJ junctions in type 1 diabetes patients carried more deletions and fewer insertions. Among all four CD4+ subsets, Type 1 diabetes patients had TCRB CDR3s that were moderately but significantly shorter.

Between the trimmed V and J ends, which lost 6 bases and 6 bases, there was a span of 25 bases. The germline CDR1 and CDR2 sequences are SGHRS and YFSETQ. The CDR3 runs 16 residues. Every bit of the isolated RNA underwent reverse transcription, so sequencing read expressed TCRB transcripts. The repertoire was sequenced with immunoSEQ multiplex PCR; TCRdb's copy has only in-frame clones and lacks some. Of 130,000 to 150,000 clones in the sample, nearly 9.5% were seen once. The sequence came from a man younger than 35 in good health. The sequenced sample was central memory CD4+ T cells from blood. The gene calls are TRBV5-1 and TRBJ2-7, with TRBD1 as a possible D gene (7 bases). The CDR3 spells CASTNWLGGQWGEQYF. In DNA form, the CDR3 reads TGCGCCAGCACCAATTGGCTGGGGGGACAGTGGGGCGAGCAGTACTTC. Full variable domain (missing parts from reference TRBV5-1 and TRBJ2-7): KAGVTQTPRYLIKTRGQQVTLSCSPISGHRSVSWYQQTPGQGLQFLFEYFSETQRNKGNFPGRFSGRQFSNSRSEMNVSTLELGDSALYLCASTNWLGGQWGEQYFGPGTRLTVT.